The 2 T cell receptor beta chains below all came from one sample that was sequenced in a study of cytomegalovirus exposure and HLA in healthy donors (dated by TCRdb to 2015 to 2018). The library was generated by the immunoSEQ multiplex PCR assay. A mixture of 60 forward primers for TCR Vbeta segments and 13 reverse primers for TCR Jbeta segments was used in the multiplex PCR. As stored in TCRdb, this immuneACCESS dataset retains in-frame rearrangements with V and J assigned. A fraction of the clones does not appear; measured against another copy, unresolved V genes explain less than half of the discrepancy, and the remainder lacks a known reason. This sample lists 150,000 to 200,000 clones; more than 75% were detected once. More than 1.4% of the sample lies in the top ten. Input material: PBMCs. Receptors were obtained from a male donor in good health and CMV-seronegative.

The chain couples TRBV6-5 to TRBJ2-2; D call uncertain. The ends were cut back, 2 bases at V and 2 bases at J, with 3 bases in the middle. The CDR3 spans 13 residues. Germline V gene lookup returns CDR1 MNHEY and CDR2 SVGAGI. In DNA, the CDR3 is TGTGCCAGCAGTTACCCTAACACCGGGGAGCTGTTTTTT. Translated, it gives CASSYPNTGELFF.

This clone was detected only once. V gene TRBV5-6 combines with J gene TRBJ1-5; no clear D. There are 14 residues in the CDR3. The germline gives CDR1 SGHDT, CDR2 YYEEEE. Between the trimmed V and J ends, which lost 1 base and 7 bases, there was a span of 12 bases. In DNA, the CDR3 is TGTGCCAGCAGCTTGTTTACAGAAAAACAGCCCCAGCATTTT. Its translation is CASSLFTEKQPQHF.